Included here is one T cell receptor (beta chain) sequence, with context. These data belong to a study of blood T cell repertoires in COVID-19. Germline V gene sequence: CDR1 MNHEY, CDR2 SVGAGI. Unmatched junction bases numbered 8, after V lost 4 bases and J lost 5 bases. This CDR3 spans 16 amino acids. Using immunoSEQ multiplex PCR, the repertoire was profiled, and TCRdb retains in-frame clones only, with some absent. This table has tens of thousands of clones, more than 75% appearing once. V usage is TRBV6-5 and J usage is TRBJ2-1; 10 bases are a match to TRBD2. Sequencing was performed on peripheral blood. The origin of this receptor is a woman older than 75 with COVID-19, enrolled during active disease. CDR3 amino acids: CASSWSGGGSNNEQFF. CDR3 nucleotide sequence: TGTGCCAGCAGTTGGAGCGGGGGGGGATCTAACAATGAGCAGTTCTTC.